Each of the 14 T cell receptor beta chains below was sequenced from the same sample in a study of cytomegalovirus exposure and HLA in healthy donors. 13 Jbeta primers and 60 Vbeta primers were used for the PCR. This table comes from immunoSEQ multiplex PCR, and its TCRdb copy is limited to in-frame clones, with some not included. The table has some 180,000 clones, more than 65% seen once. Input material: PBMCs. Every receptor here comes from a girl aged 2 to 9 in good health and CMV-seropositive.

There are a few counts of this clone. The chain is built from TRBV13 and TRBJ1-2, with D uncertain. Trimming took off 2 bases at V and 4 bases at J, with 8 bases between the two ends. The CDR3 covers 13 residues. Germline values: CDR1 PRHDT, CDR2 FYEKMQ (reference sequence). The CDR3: CASSLTASYGYTF. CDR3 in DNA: TGTGCCAGCAGCTTAACAGCTTCCTATGGCTACACCTTC.

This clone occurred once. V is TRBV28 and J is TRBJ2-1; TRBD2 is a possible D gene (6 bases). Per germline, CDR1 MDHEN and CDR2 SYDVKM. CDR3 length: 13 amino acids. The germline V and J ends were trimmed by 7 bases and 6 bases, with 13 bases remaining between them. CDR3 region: CASNKRGINEQFF. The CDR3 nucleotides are TGTGCCAGCAACAAACGGGGGATCAATGAGCAGTTCTTC.

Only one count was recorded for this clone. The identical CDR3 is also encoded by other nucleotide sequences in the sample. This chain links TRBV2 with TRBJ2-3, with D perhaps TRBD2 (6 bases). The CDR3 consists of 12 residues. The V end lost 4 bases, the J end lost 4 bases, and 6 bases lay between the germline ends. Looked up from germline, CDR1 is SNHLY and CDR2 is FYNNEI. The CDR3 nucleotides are TGTGCCAGCAGTGGCGGGGCAGATACGCAGTATTTT. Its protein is CASSGGADTQYF.

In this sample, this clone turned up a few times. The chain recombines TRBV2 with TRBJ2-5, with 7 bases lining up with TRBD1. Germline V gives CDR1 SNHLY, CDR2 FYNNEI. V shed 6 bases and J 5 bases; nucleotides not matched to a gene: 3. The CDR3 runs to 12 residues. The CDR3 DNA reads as TGTGCCAGCAGCGACAGGGCCGAGACCCAGTACTTC. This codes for CASSDRAETQYF.

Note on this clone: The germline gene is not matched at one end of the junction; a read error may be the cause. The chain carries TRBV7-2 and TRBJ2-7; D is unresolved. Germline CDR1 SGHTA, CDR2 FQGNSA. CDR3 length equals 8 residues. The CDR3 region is CASRPQDF. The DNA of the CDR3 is TGTGCCAGCAGACCCCAGGACTTC.

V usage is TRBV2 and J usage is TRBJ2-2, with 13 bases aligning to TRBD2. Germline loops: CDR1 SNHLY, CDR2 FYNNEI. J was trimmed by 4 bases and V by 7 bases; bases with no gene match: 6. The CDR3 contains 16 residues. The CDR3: CASNPTSGRATGELFF. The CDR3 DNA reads TGTGCCAGCAACCCTACTAGCGGGAGGGCCACCGGGGAGCTGTTTTTT.

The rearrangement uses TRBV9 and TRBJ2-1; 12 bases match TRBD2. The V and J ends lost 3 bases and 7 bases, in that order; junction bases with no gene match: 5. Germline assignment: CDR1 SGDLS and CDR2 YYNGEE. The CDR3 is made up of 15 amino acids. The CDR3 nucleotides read TGTGCCAGCAGCGCCTTACTAGCGGGAGGAAATGAGCAGTTCTTC. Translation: CASSALLAGGNEQFF.

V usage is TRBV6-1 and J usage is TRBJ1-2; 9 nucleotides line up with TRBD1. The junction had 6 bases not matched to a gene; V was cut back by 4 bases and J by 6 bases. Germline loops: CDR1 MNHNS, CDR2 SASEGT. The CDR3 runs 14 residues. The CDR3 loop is CASSARDRENGYTF. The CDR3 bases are TGTGCCAGCAGTGCTCGGGACAGGGAAAATGGCTACACCTTC.

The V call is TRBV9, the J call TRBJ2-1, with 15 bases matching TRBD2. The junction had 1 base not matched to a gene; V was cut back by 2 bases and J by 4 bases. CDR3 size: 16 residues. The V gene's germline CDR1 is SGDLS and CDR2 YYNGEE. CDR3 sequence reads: CASSVGTSGGYNEQFF. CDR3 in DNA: TGTGCCAGCAGCGTTGGGACTAGCGGGGGGTACAATGAGCAGTTCTTC.

The CDR3 region has the DNA TGTGCCAGCAGCTTAGCACGCCCGGGTTATAGCAATCAGCCCCAGCATTTT. It translates to CASSLARPGYSNQPQHF. V usage is TRBV7-9 and J usage is TRBJ1-5; D remains ambiguous. Germline CDR1 reads SEHNR; CDR2 reads FQNEAQ (reference sequence). The germline V and J ends were trimmed by 0 bases and 0 bases, with 12 bases remaining between them. The CDR3 sequence is 17 residues long. The full variable domain, its missing parts supplied by reference TRBV7-9 and TRBJ1-5, is DTGVSQNPRHKITKRGQNVTFRCDPISEHNRLYWYRQTLGQGPEFLTYFQNEAQLEKSRLLSDRFSAERPKGSFSTLEIQRTEQGDSAMYLCASSLARPGYSNQPQHFGDGTRLSIL.

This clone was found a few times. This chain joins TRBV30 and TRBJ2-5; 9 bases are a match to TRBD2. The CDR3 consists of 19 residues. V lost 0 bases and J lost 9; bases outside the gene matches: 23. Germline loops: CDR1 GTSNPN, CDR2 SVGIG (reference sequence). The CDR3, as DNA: TGTGCCTGGAGTGTACGGGGGGGGGCTAGCGGGACCCTCCGGAGGGCCCAGTACTTC. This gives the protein CAWSVRGGASGTLRRAQYF.

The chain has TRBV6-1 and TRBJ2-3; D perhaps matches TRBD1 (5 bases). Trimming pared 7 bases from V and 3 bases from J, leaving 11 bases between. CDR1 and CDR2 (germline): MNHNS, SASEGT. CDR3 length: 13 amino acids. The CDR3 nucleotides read TGTGCCAGCACGCAGGGCTGGACAGATACGCAGTATTTT. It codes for CASTQGWTDTQYF.

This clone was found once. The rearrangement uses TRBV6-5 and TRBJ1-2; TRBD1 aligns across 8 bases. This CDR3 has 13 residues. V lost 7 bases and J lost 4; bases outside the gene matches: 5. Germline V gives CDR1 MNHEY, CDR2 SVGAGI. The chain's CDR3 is CASTQDRGYGYTF. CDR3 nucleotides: TGTGCCAGCACCCAAGACAGGGGCTATGGCTACACCTTC.

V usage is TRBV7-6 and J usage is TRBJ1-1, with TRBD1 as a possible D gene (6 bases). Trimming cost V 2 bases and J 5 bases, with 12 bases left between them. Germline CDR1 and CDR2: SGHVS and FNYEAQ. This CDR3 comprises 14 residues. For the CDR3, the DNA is TGTGCCAGCAGCTTACGACAGGCGAGAACTGAAGCTTTCTTT. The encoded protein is CASSLRQARTEAFF.